The T cell receptor (beta chain) described here comes from a study of blood T cells in healthy people across ages. Study at large: Using template switching, researchers captured about one barcoded beta molecule for each two T cells.

General observations from the study: As naive T cell percentage varied, TCR beta diversity correlated strongly with it. CMV status of donors was unknown, possibly confounding expanded clonotype changes.

The CDR3 totals 15 residues. The germline V gene has CDR1 ENHRY and CDR2 SYGVKD. V lost 0 bases, J lost 2 bases, and 10 bases lay in between. A sample-barcoded 5' primer and a J-beta primer mix were used in a second PCR of about 7 to 12 cycles. Every cDNA molecule bore a tag from a template-switch adaptor containing 12 random nucleotides. MiXCR was run by TCRdb on the 5' RACE reads, yielding one entry per CDR3 protein. Among fewer than 1,000,000 distinct CDR3 sequences, about 42% were seen once, and the ten largest hold about a fifth. This clonotype was detected ten times or more. Its cognate antigen is unknown.

Sequenced input: blood. This TCR was recovered from a man aged 55 to 70 in good health. This rearrangement joins TRBV10-3 to TRBJ1-2; D call uncertain. The CDR3 loop reads CAISESRNGNYGYTF. CDR3 DNA sequence: TGTGCCATCAGTGAGTCCCGAAACGGGAACTATGGCTACACCTTC.